What follows describes a single TCR beta chain. What it binds is unknown. This entry belongs to a study of cytomegalovirus exposure and HLA in healthy donors. Primers for the PCR totalled 60 Vbeta and 13 Jbeta. Sequencing used immunoSEQ multiplex PCR; TCRdb keeps in-frame clones, though not all of them. The table records about 150,000 clones, around 83% of them present only once. The CDR3 runs 14 residues. The germline CDR1 and CDR2 sequences are SQVTM and ANQGSEA. Deletions cut 3 bases from V and 2 bases from J, with 12 bases between. Study-wide results and limits: It was reportedly the case that the classifier diagnosed cytomegalovirus status with high specificity and sensitivity.

This sequence joins TRBV29-1 and TRBJ2-3; the D is unclear. Input material: PBMCs. This clonotype was obtained from a woman younger than 35 in good health and CMV-seronegative. CDR3 amino acids: CSVESILNTDTQYF. The CDR3 DNA is TGCAGCGTTGAGAGTATACTTAACACAGATACGCAGTATTTT.